A single sample is the source of the 14 T cell receptor beta chains below, sequenced in a study of blood T cell repertoires in COVID-19. Method: immunoSEQ multiplex PCR; TCRdb's copy keeps in-frame clones and lacks some. Of approximately 150,000 clones listed, around 84% are singletons. The sequencing input was PBMCs or T cells enriched from blood (not recorded which). These receptors all stem from a man between 40 and 49 years old who had recovered from COVID-19.

This clone was detected a few times. The chain joins TRBV30 to TRBJ1-5; TRBD1 agrees at 7 bases. This CDR3 contains 14 residues. V was clipped by 2 bases and J by 2 bases; unmatched bases: 3. CDR1 is GTSNPN, CDR2 SVGIG, per germline (reference sequence). CDR3 sequence: CAWSSGQGNQPQHF. The CDR3 bases are TGTGCCTGGAGTTCAGGACAGGGCAATCAGCCCCAGCATTTT. Full variable domain (outside the CDR3, taken from reference TRBV30 and TRBJ1-5): SQTIHQWPATLVQPVGSPLSLECTVEGTSNPNLYWYRQAAGRGLQLLFYSVGIGQISSEVPQNLSASRPQDRQFILSSKKLLLSDSGFYLCAWSSGQGNQPQHFGDGTRLSIL.

The chain uses TRBV10-3 and TRBJ2-3; 9 bases agree with TRBD2. The length of the CDR3 is 14 residues. Trimming took 6 bases from V and 6 from J; bases not matched to a gene: 7. CDR1 is ENHRY, CDR2 SYGVKD, per germline. CDR3 sequence: CAIRGSGGSDTQYF. As DNA, the CDR3 is TGTGCCATCAGGGGTAGCGGGGGTTCCGATACGCAGTATTTT.

CDR3 protein: CASSRTVYNEQFF. The CDR3 bases are TGTGCCAGCAGTCGGACAGTCTACAATGAGCAGTTCTTC. The chain carries TRBV6-5 and TRBJ2-1; TRBD1 is a possible D gene (6 bases). Per the germline V gene, CDR1 is MNHEY and CDR2 is SVGAGI. The CDR3 totals 13 residues. Trimming stripped 5 bases from V and 3 bases from J, with 8 bases between.

This sequence joins TRBV5-1 and TRBJ2-7, with 7 bases lining up with TRBD1. The CDR3 is 14 amino acids. Germline CDR1 and CDR2: SGHRS and YFSETQ. Trimming at V came to 0 bases and at J to 4 bases, leaving 4 bases not matched to a gene. CDR3 in DNA: TGCGCCAGCAGCTTGGAGACAGGGCGTTACGAGCAGTACTTC. This sequence encodes CASSLETGRYEQYF.

The chain combines TRBV7-9 with TRBJ1-5, with D hard to call. V lost 4 bases and J 7 bases, leaving 17 bases between the germline ends. Germline V CDR1 and CDR2: SEHNR, FQNEAQ (reference sequence). The CDR3 runs to 15 residues. CDR3 amino acids: CASSSDFAAGQPQHF. CDR3 DNA sequence: TGTGCCAGCAGCTCCGACTTCGCGGCGGGACAGCCCCAGCATTTT.

The CDR3 here is CASSTGQNTGELFF. CDR3 nucleotides: TGTGCCAGCAGCACCGGACAGAACACCGGGGAGCTGTTTTTT. The chain joins TRBV7-3 to TRBJ2-2, with D possibly being TRBD1 (5 bases). Germline-derived CDR1 and CDR2 are SGHTA and FQGTGA. The CDR3 contains 14 residues. V was cut by 5 bases and J by 1 base, with 8 bases left in between.

CDR3 in DNA: TGTGCCAGCACGAAGTCTATGCCTGGGGCCAACGTCCTGACTTTC. It translates to CASTKSMPGANVLTF. V usage is TRBV28 and J usage is TRBJ2-6, with D uncertain. This CDR3 comprises 15 residues. V was shortened by 7 bases and J by 2 bases, with 12 bases between the two germline ends. Germline lookup yields CDR1 MDHEN and CDR2 SYDVKM.

The table lists this clone with a count of one. The V gene is TRBV7-9, the J gene TRBJ1-2; D is perhaps TRBD1 (6 bases). The CDR3 spans 16 residues. Germline V gene sequence: CDR1 SEHNR, CDR2 FQNEAQ (reference sequence). Trimming cost V 2 bases and J 8 bases, with 21 bases left between them. The chain's CDR3 is CASSLMYPGEQGGYTF. The CDR3 DNA follows: TGTGCCAGCAGCTTAATGTACCCGGGCGAACAGGGCGGCTACACCTTC.

This rearrangement joins TRBV5-4 to TRBJ2-5; 7 positions agree with TRBD2. The CDR3 runs to 14 residues. V shed 7 bases and J 3 bases; nucleotides not matched to a gene: 9. Germline loops: CDR1 SGHNT, CDR2 YYREEE (reference sequence). The CDR3 sequence: CASSYSSGKETQYF. CDR3 coding DNA: TGTGCCAGCTCCTACTCTAGCGGAAAAGAGACCCAGTACTTC.

V and J are TRBV24-1 and TRBJ1-6, with D uncertain. Germline V CDR1 and CDR2: KGHDR, SFDVKD. Trimming pared 4 bases from V and 5 bases from J, leaving 5 bases between. The CDR3 consists of 13 residues. The CDR3 loop is CATSEADNSPLHF. The CDR3 DNA reads TGTGCCACCAGTGAGGCGGATAATTCACCCCTCCACTTT.

The V call is TRBV6-5, the J call TRBJ2-2, with D tentatively TRBD1 (5 bases). CDR3 length equals 12 residues. V was clipped by 7 bases and J by 4 bases, with 7 bases between them. CDR1 is MNHEY, CDR2 SVGAGI, per germline. CDR3 sequence (DNA): TGTGCCAGCACTCAGGGCACCGGGGAGCTGTTTTTT. Translation gives CASTQGTGELFF.

The chain links TRBV11-3 to TRBJ2-7, with 7 bases matching TRBD1. Germline lookup yields CDR1 SGHNT and CDR2 YENEEA. The CDR3 extends over 14 amino acids. The ends lost 5 bases at V and 2 bases at J; junction bases unmatched: 6. The CDR3 is CASSNRDSPYEQYF. CDR3 coding DNA: TGTGCCAGCAGCAACCGGGACAGCCCCTACGAGCAGTACTTC. Looking up the rest from reference TRBV11-3 and TRBJ2-7 gives the full variable domain: EAGVVQSPRYKIIEKKQPVAFWCNPISGHNTLYWYLQNLGQGPELLIRYENEEAVDDSQLPKDRFSAERLKGVDSTLKIQPAELGDSAVYLCASSNRDSPYEQYFGPGTRLTVT.

The chain uses TRBV7-3 and TRBJ2-1; TRBD2 matches 11 bases. Unmatched junction bases numbered 9, after V lost 2 bases and J lost 6 bases. CDR3 size: 17 residues. Looked up from germline, CDR1 is SGHTA and CDR2 is FQGTGA. Here the CDR3 DNA reads TGTGCCAGCAGCTTAGGGACCCTAGCGGGGGGATCCAATGAGCAGTTCTTC. Translation gives CASSLGTLAGGSNEQFF.

The table lists this clone with a few counts. The V call is TRBV2, the J call TRBJ2-2; D might be TRBD2 (7 bases). CDR3 length: 15 amino acids. Per germline, CDR1 SNHLY and CDR2 FYNNEI. V was trimmed by 7 bases and J by 3 bases, leaving 15 bases between them. The DNA for the CDR3 is TGTGCCAGCACGGGGCGGGGGCCCTACACCGGGGAGCTGTTTTTT. Translating gives CASTGRGPYTGELFF.